The subject of this entry is one T cell receptor (beta chain). The antigen remains unidentified. Profiling relied on immunoSEQ multiplex PCR, and the TCRdb table lists in-frame clones only, not all of them. Among around 95,000 clones, more than 85% were seen once, and the ten largest hold 0.14% to 0.15%. The CDR3 is 14 amino acids. With 1 base clipped from V and 6 bases from J, the junction kept 3 bases outside the gene matches. CDR1 and CDR2 (germline): LGHNA, YSLEER. The sample originates from a study of siplizumab effects on memory and regulatory T cells. Findings and caveats of the study: Naive T cells, seemingly more diverse than memory cells, seemed major alloresponse contributors.

The chain carries TRBV4-3 and TRBJ2-3; 8 bases align to TRBD1. This TCR was recovered from a human donor in good health. The sequencing sample was made of CD4+ T cells sorted from blood. The CDR3 region is CASSQGYRGDTQYF. In nucleotides, the CDR3 is TGCGCCAGCAGCCAAGGTTACAGGGGGGATACGCAGTATTTT.